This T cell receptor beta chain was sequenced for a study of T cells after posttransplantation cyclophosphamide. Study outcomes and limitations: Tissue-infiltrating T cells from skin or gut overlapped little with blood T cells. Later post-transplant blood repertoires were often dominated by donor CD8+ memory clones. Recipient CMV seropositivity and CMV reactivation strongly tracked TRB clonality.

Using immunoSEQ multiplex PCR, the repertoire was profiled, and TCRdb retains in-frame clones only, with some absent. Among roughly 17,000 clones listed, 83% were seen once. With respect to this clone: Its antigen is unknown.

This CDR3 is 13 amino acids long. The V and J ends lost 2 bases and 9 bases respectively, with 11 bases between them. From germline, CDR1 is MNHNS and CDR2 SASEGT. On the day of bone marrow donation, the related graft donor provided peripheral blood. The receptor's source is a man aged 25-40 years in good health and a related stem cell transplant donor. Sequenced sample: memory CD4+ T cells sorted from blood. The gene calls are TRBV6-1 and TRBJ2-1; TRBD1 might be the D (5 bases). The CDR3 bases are TGTGCCAGCAGTGAAAGGGGTAGGGGTGAGCAGTTCTTC. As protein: CASSERGRGEQFF.